This TCR beta chain was obtained from a study of blood T cell repertoires in COVID-19. Method: immunoSEQ multiplex PCR; TCRdb's copy keeps in-frame clones and lacks some. The sample includes about 94,000 clones, 75% to 80% of them seen just once. This clone was observed a single time. Germline V gene data show CDR1 as SGDLS and CDR2 as YYNGEE. V was cut by 6 bases and J by 4 bases, with 19 bases left in between. The CDR3 covers 16 residues. What was sequenced was peripheral blood. The genes are TRBV9 and TRBJ2-2; TRBD2 is a possible D gene (5 bases). The receptor's source is a man in his 70s with COVID-19, enrolled during active disease. In nucleotides, the CDR3 is TGTGCCAGCACCTTTGCGGACGGTGGGAGCACCGGGGAGCTGTTTTTT. It yields the protein CASTFADGGSTGELFF.